These 12 T cell receptor beta chains share one sample of origin, sequenced in a study of blood T cells in healthy people across ages. Combining a sample-barcoded 5' primer with a J-beta primer mix, a second PCR ran for 7 to 11 cycles. Each CDR3 protein is one row after TCRdb ran MiXCR on the 5' RACE reads. This sample carries 650,000 to 1,000,000 distinct CDR3 sequences, 30% to 45% of them seen once, and the ten largest clones take 13%. The sample comprised blood. The receptors were sampled from a man aged 18-30 years in good health.

The rearrangement uses TRBV4-1 and TRBJ2-5; D is unresolved. The last part of the DNA fits TRBJ2-7 better; the J call may be wrong. CDR1 is MGHRA, CDR2 YSYEKL, per germline. The CDR3 has 14 residues. DNA for the CDR3: TGCGCCAGCAGCCAAGTCCGTGCTTCTTACGAGCAGTACTTC. This gives the protein CASSQVRASYEQYF.

Worth noting for this clonotype: Sequence at one end of the junction differs from germline and may be a read error. The chain joins TRBV9 to TRBJ1-2, with unresolved D. The CDR3 totals 14 residues. Germline CDR1 is SGDLS and CDR2 is YYNGEE. The CDR3 is CAGSVVGRGNGYTF. The CDR3 region has the DNA TGTGCCGGCAGCGTAGTGGGCAGAGGAAATGGCTACACCTTC.

This chain joins TRBV27 and TRBJ2-5, with 8 bases matching TRBD2. Germline assignment: CDR1 MNHEY and CDR2 SMNVEV (reference sequence). With V trimmed by 6 bases and J by 3 bases, 3 bases remained unmatched. The CDR3 is 13 amino acids. The CDR3 DNA follows: TGTGCCAGCAGACGAGCGGGGGAAGAGACCCAGTACTTC. It codes for CASRRAGEETQYF.

The chain uses TRBV3-1 and TRBJ2-1; 10 positions match TRBD2. The CDR3 spans 17 residues. V shed 2 bases, J shed 9 bases, and the junction held 13 bases outside the gene matches. Germline lookup yields CDR1 LGHDT and CDR2 YNNKEL (reference sequence). This CDR3 reads CASSQLSSGGQYSEQFF. The CDR3 region has the DNA TGTGCCAGCAGCCAATTAAGTAGCGGGGGGCAATATAGTGAGCAGTTCTTC.

The rearrangement links TRBV5-1 to TRBJ2-1, with D uncertain. The tail of the sequence fits TRBJ2-7 better, so the J call may be wrong. CDR1 and CDR2 from the germline V gene are SGHRS and YFSETQ. The CDR3 loop spans 14 amino acids. CDR3 sequence reads: CASTQMGSGNEQYF. Here the CDR3 DNA reads TGCGCCAGCACCCAGATGGGATCCGGCAATGAGCAGTACTTC.

This clonotype was counted ten times or more. The chain combines TRBV20-1 with TRBJ2-3, with D perhaps matching TRBD1 or TRBD2 (6 bases each). V lost 3 bases and J 1 base, leaving 14 bases between the germline ends. Germline V CDR1 and CDR2: DFQATT, SNEGSKA (reference sequence). This CDR3 region has 15 residues. As DNA, the CDR3 is TGCAGTGCTAGGTCGGGGGCCGCTGGCACAGATACGCAGTATTTT. Translating gives CSARSGAAGTDTQYF.

The chain combines TRBV20-1 with TRBJ2-5; 9 nucleotides match TRBD2. The trim removed 5 bases at V and 5 bases at J, leaving 9 bases unmatched. The V gene's germline CDR1 is DFQATT and CDR2 SNEGSKA (reference sequence). The CDR3 covers 14 residues. CDR3 DNA sequence: TGCAGTGCTGGAGGCGGGGGGGCCACGGAGACCCAGTACTTC. Translating gives CSAGGGGATETQYF.

This clonotype came up a few times. The V and J genes are TRBV24-1 and TRBJ2-2, with D unresolved. Germline values: CDR1 KGHDR, CDR2 SFDVKD. This CDR3 has 11 amino acids. V lost 9 bases and J 1 base, leaving 2 bases between the germline ends. The CDR3 sequence is CATENTGELFF. The CDR3 coding sequence is TGTGCCACCGAGAACACCGGGGAGCTGTTTTTT.

This clonotype was seen only a few times. This chain links TRBV20-1 with TRBJ1-2; TRBD1 might be the D (5 bases). CDR3 length equals 13 residues. Trimming shortened V by 0 bases and J by 6 bases, and 11 bases separated the two germline ends. Germline loops: CDR1 DFQATT, CDR2 SNEGSKA (reference sequence). The CDR3 DNA sequence: TGCAGTGCTAGAGATCTTAGAGGGGATGGCTACACCTTC. Translated, it gives CSARDLRGDGYTF.

This clonotype was seen a handful of times. The J gene is TRBJ1-4, the V gene TRBV12-3 or TRBV12-4; 7 bases are a match to TRBD1. Trimming removed 8 bases from V and 11 bases from J; junction bases left unmatched: 14. The CDR3 sequence is 14 residues long. The CDR3 protein is CASSQGQASGKLFF. The CDR3 DNA reads TGTGCCAGCTCCCAAGGACAGGCGAGTGGCAAACTGTTTTTT.

This clonotype appeared a few times. V is TRBV7-2 and J is TRBJ1-1; D gene unclear. Trimming pared 2 bases from V and 0 bases from J, leaving 13 bases between. From germline, CDR1 is SGHTA and CDR2 FQGNSA. CDR3 length: 16 amino acids. Here the CDR3 DNA reads TGTGCCAGCAGCTTAATAGGCAGGTCCTTGAACACTGAAGCTTTCTTT. Protein sequence: CASSLIGRSLNTEAFF. Combining the CDR3 with reference TRBV7-2 and TRBJ1-1 gives the whole variable domain GAGVSQSPSNKVTEKGKDVELRCDPISGHTALYWYRQSLGQGLEFLIYFQGNSAPDKSGLPSDRFSAERTGGSVSTLTIQRTQQEDSAVYLCASSLIGRSLNTEAFFGQGTRLTVV.

This rearrangement joins TRBV20-1 to TRBJ2-5; D is perhaps TRBD2 (5 bases). The germline V gene has CDR1 DFQATT and CDR2 SNEGSKA (reference sequence). The CDR3 is 15 residues long. With 0 bases removed from V and 7 bases from J, the gap between germline ends came to 18 bases. The DNA of the CDR3 is TGCAGTGCTAGAGATCTGTCCCTCACCGGAGGGACCCAGTACTTC. Protein sequence: CSARDLSLTGGTQYF.